This T cell receptor beta chain was recovered during a study of T cell changes during pregnancy in multiple sclerosis. TCRdb's copy holds only in-frame clones and misses some; the assay was immunoSEQ multiplex PCR. Altogether tens of thousands of clones are present, 75% to 95% being singletons, with the ten largest covering 3.5% to 4.5%. This CDR3 has 16 amino acids. V was clipped by 7 bases and J by 3 bases; unmatched bases: 14. Germline CDR1 is PRHDT and CDR2 is FYEKMQ (reference sequence). The material was CD8+ T cells from peripheral blood mononuclear cells, obtained in the second trimester of pregnancy. The origin of this receptor is a female donor with multiple sclerosis, enrolled in a pregnancy study. The chain joins TRBV13 to TRBJ2-7; 8 bases map to TRBD2. CDR3 sequence reads: CASIKLSAGENYEQYF. As DNA, the CDR3 is TGTGCCAGCATCAAACTATCAGCGGGAGAAAACTACGAGCAGTACTTC.